Below, 19 T cell receptor beta chains from the same sample are listed, as sequenced in a study of T cell changes during pregnancy in multiple sclerosis. The protocol was immunoSEQ multiplex PCR, while the TCRdb copy is restricted to in-frame clones and leaves out a portion. Of about 69,000 clones listed, 80% to 90% are singletons. This material consisted of peripheral blood, taken before pregnancy. These receptors were taken from a female donor with multiple sclerosis, enrolled in a pregnancy study.

The chain combines TRBV19 with TRBJ1-4; D remains unclear. With 3 bases removed from V and 10 bases from J, the gap between germline ends came to 15 bases. The CDR3 has 14 residues. CDR1 LNHDA and CDR2 SQIVND come from the germline V gene (reference sequence). The CDR3 here is CASSMDHLEGKLFF. The CDR3 DNA reads TGTGCCAGTAGTATGGACCACTTAGAGGGAAAACTGTTTTTT.

J is TRBJ2-1 and V is TRBV5-1, with 9 bases fitting TRBD2. The CDR3 length is 15 residues. Germline CDR1 reads SGHRS; CDR2 reads YFSETQ. The ends lost 2 bases at V and 4 bases at J; junction bases unmatched: 4. The CDR3 DNA sequence: TGCGCCAGCAGCTTAGGGAGCGGGGGGTACAATGAGCAGTTCTTC. As protein: CASSLGSGGYNEQFF.

The chain joins TRBV7-2 to TRBJ1-2; D not certain. The V end was cut by 5 bases, the J end by 0 bases, with 16 bases between. Germline V gene sequence: CDR1 SGHTA, CDR2 FQGNSA. The length of the CDR3 is 16 residues. The CDR3 protein is CASSPSSGVSNYGYTF. For the CDR3, the DNA is TGTGCCAGCAGCCCCTCTTCCGGGGTATCTAACTATGGCTACACCTTC. The full variable domain, completed using reference TRBV7-2 and TRBJ1-2, is GAGVSQSPSNKVTEKGKDVELRCDPISGHTALYWYRQSLGQGLEFLIYFQGNSAPDKSGLPSDRFSAERTGGSVSTLTIQRTQQEDSAVYLCASSPSSGVSNYGYTFGSGTRLTVV.

The chain joins TRBV30 to TRBJ1-5; 7 bases are a match to TRBD1. The CDR3 runs 14 residues. Germline values: CDR1 GTSNPN, CDR2 SVGIG (reference sequence). Unmatched junction bases numbered 9, after V lost 5 bases and J lost 5 bases. The CDR3 sequence is CAWGAGGDYQPQHF. In DNA form, the CDR3 reads TGTGCCTGGGGGGCAGGGGGAGACTATCAGCCCCAGCATTTT.

The chain joins TRBV6-1 to TRBJ1-1; no definite D call. This CDR3 is built from 13 residues. The V gene lost 1 base and the J gene lost 6 bases, with 9 bases spanning the gap. Looked up from germline, CDR1 is MNHNS and CDR2 is SASEGT. CDR3 protein: CASSEEGRSEAFF. CDR3 sequence (DNA): TGTGCCAGCAGTGAAGAAGGGAGGTCTGAAGCTTTCTTT.

This clone was found a few times. The germline gene is not matched at one end of the junction; a read error may be the cause. The chain has TRBV7-2 and TRBJ1-5, with 8 positions matching TRBD1. This CDR3 is built from 15 residues. In germline, CDR1 is SGHTA, CDR2 FQGNSA. The CDR3 nucleotides are TGTGCCAGCAGCTCCTACGACAGGGGAGTTCAGGCCCAGCATTTT. Translation: CASSSYDRGVQAQHF.

The chain has TRBV30 and TRBJ1-5; D perhaps matches TRBD1 (6 bases). The CDR3 is 16 residues long. Germline CDR1 and CDR2: GTSNPN and SVGIG (reference sequence). Trimming pared 5 bases from V and 2 bases from J, leaving 19 bases between. The CDR3 spells CAWRPRGGVGNQPQHF. The CDR3 DNA reads TGTGCCTGGCGCCCGAGGGGGGGCGTCGGCAATCAGCCCCAGCATTTT.

The rearrangement uses TRBV19 and TRBJ1-2, with 12 bases fitting TRBD1. The CDR3 contains 13 residues. J gave up 10 bases and V 6 bases, and 6 bases lay outside the gene matches. Germline assignment: CDR1 LNHDA and CDR2 SQIVND (reference sequence). For the CDR3, the DNA is TGTGCCAGTAGCCCGGGACAGGGGGCCGTCTACACCTTC. Encoded protein: CASSPGQGAVYTF.

The chain couples TRBV4-2 to TRBJ1-6, with D perhaps TRBD1 (5 bases). V lost 0 bases and J lost 7, with 13 bases in between. The CDR3 has 16 amino acids. Germline CDR1 and CDR2: LGHNA and YNFKEQ. The CDR3 here is CASSQDGGTHNSPLHF. The CDR3 DNA reads TGTGCCAGCAGCCAAGATGGGGGGACGCACAATTCACCCCTCCACTTT.

This sequence joins TRBV9 and TRBJ2-3, with a possible D match to TRBD2 (6 bases). Trimming took 0 bases from V and 5 from J, leaving 10 bases between them. The CDR3 spans 14 residues. Germline values: CDR1 SGDLS, CDR2 YYNGEE. Written as DNA, the CDR3 is TGTGCCAGCAGCGTAGATGGGGGAGGAGATACGCAGTATTTT. Translating it yields CASSVDGGGDTQYF.

This chain links TRBV7-2 with TRBJ1-4; tentative D call: TRBD1 (6 bases). Trimming left V 2 bases short and J 8 bases short, with 15 bases between. Germline CDR1 reads SGHTA; CDR2 reads FQGNSA. The CDR3 length is 15 residues. CDR3 in DNA: TGTGCCAGCAGCTTAAGGGGGGGTCGGTACGAAAAACTGTTTTTT. Residues: CASSLRGGRYEKLFF.

The chain has TRBV14 and TRBJ2-1; 10 nucleotides line up with TRBD1. The junction had 6 bases not matched to a gene; V was cut back by 1 base and J by 0 bases. This CDR3 spans 18 amino acids. Per germline, CDR1 SGHDN and CDR2 FVKESK. The CDR3 nucleotides read TGTGCCAGCAGCCAAGTGGGGACAGGGGAGAGCTCCTACAATGAGCAGTTCTTC. Translating gives CASSQVGTGESSYNEQFF.

V usage is TRBV11-1 and J usage is TRBJ2-2; TRBD2 matches 14 bases. The CDR3 consists of 16 residues. Germline assignment: CDR1 SGHAT and CDR2 FQDESV (reference sequence). Unmatched junction bases numbered 6, after V lost 5 bases and J lost 7 bases. In DNA, the CDR3 is TGTGCCAGCAGCCCGGGACTAGCGGGGGAAGGCGGGGAGCTGTTTTTT. Protein product: CASSPGLAGEGGELFF.

V gene TRBV15 combines with J gene TRBJ1-3, with 9 bases lining up with TRBD1. This CDR3 comprises 16 residues. Germline CDR1 and CDR2: LNHNV and YYDKDF (reference sequence). With 3 bases clipped from V and 0 bases from J, the junction kept 3 bases outside the gene matches. The DNA for the CDR3 is TGTGCCACCAGCAGTGGACAGGGGAGCTCTGGAAACACCATATATTTT. Residues: CATSSGQGSSGNTIYF.

This sequence joins TRBV19 and TRBJ2-1, with 14 nucleotides matching TRBD2. This CDR3 has 18 amino acids. J lost 7 bases, V lost 3 bases, and 11 bases had no gene match. Germline CDR1 is LNHDA and CDR2 is SQIVND (reference sequence). The CDR3 protein is CASSIGGPGTSGSNEQFF. In DNA, the CDR3 is TGTGCCAGTAGTATCGGGGGACCCGGGACTAGCGGGAGTAATGAGCAGTTCTTC.

The chain joins TRBV12-2 to TRBJ1-4; the D call of TRBD1 is as the table states it, not checked on the DNA. TRBV12-2 is a listed pseudogene. The CDR3 runs to 17 residues. CDR3 in DNA: TGTGCAAGTCGCCCCCAGGGGACAGACGCAACTAATGAAAAACTGTTTTTT. It specifies CASRPQGTDATNEKLFF.

The chain combines TRBV6-5 with TRBJ2-1; 7 nucleotides line up with TRBD2. The CDR3 sequence is 13 residues long. V was clipped by 8 bases and J by 6 bases; unmatched bases: 7. CDR1 MNHEY and CDR2 SVGAGI come from the germline V gene. CDR3 amino acids: CASSREAGNEQFF. In nucleotides, the CDR3 is TGTGCCAGCTCCCGGGAGGCAGGCAATGAGCAGTTCTTC.

The chain links TRBV5-1 to TRBJ2-2; maybe TRBD2 (5 bases). The ends were cut back, 4 bases at V and 7 bases at J, with 14 bases in the middle. Germline CDR1 SGHRS, CDR2 YFSETQ. CDR3 length: 14 amino acids. DNA for the CDR3: TGCGCCAGCAGCCCGCCTAGCACGAACGGGGAGCTGTTTTTT. Translating it yields CASSPPSTNGELFF.

CDR3 sequence reads: CASSYSAFYNEQFF. The CDR3 DNA is TGTGCCAGCAGTTACTCAGCCTTCTACAATGAGCAGTTCTTC. The chain links TRBV6-5 to TRBJ2-1; D unresolved. Trimming pared 0 bases from V and 3 bases from J, leaving 6 bases between. Germline lookup yields CDR1 MNHEY and CDR2 SVGAGI. CDR3 length: 14 amino acids.